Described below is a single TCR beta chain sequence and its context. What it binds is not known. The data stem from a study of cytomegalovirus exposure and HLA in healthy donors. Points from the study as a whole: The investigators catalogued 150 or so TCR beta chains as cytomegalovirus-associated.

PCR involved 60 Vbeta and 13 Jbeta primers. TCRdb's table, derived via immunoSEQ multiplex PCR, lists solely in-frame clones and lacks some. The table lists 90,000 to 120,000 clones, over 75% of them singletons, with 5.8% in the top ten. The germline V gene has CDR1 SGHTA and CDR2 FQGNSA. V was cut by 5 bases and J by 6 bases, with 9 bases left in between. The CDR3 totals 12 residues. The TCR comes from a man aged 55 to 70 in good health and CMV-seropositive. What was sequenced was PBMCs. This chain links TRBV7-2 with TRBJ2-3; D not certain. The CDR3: CASSLRWDTQYF. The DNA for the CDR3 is TGTGCCAGCAGCCTTAGATGGGATACGCAGTATTTT.